The sequence of this TCR beta chain was determined in a study of control samples from healthy donors and cancer patients. CDR3 length: 15 residues. V lost 5 bases and J 1 base, leaving 14 bases between the germline ends. Germline-derived CDR1 and CDR2 are PRHDT and FYEKMQ (reference sequence). The assay was immunoSEQ multiplex PCR, and TCRdb's table has in-frame clones only and misses some. The sample contains about 160,000 clones, around 95% of which appear only once. This clonotype originated in a woman aged 40-49 years in good health. The rearrangement uses TRBV13 and TRBJ1-2; the D gene is possibly TRBD1 (6 bases). The sample was blood. The CDR3 nucleotides read TGTGCCAGCAGCACCCGGACAGTGCATAACTATGGCTACACCTTC. Its translation: CASSTRTVHNYGYTF.